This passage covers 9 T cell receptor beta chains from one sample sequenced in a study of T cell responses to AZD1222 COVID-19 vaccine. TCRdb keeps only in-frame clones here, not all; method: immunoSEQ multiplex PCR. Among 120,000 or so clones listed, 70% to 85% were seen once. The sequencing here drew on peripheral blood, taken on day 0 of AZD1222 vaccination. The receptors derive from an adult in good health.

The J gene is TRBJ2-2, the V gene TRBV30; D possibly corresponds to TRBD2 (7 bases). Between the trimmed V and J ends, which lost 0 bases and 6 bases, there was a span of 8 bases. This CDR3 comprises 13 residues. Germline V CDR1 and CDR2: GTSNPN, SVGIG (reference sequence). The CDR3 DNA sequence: TGTGCCTGGAGTGTAGGGGGGGCCGGGGAGCTGTTTTTT. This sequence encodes CAWSVGGAGELFF.

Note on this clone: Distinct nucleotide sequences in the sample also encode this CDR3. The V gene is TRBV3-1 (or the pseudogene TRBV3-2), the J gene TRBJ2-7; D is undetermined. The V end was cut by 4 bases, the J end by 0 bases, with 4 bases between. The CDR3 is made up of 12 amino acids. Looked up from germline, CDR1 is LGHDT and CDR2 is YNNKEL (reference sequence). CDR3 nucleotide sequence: TGTGCCAGCAGCCTACGCTCCTACGAGCAGTACTTC. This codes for CASSLRSYEQYF.

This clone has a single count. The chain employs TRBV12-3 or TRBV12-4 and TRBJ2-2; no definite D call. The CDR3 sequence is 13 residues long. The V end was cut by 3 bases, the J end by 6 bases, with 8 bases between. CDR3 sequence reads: CASSLFRAGELFF. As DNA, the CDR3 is TGTGCCAGCAGTTTGTTTCGGGCCGGGGAGCTGTTTTTT.

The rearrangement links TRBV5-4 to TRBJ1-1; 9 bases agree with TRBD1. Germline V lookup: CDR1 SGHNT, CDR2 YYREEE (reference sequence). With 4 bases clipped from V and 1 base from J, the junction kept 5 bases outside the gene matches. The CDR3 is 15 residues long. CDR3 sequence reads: CASSRRGQGNTEAFF. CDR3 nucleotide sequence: TGTGCCAGCAGCCGCAGGGGACAGGGGAACACTGAAGCTTTCTTT.

The CDR3 here is CASSLYVRKTGYTF. CDR3 in DNA: TGTGCCAGCAGTTTATATGTCAGGAAAACTGGCTACACCTTC. V usage is TRBV28 and J usage is TRBJ1-2; D is undetermined. V lost 1 base to trimming and J lost 7 bases, with 13 bases between them. This CDR3 has 14 amino acids. Germline assignment: CDR1 MDHEN and CDR2 SYDVKM.

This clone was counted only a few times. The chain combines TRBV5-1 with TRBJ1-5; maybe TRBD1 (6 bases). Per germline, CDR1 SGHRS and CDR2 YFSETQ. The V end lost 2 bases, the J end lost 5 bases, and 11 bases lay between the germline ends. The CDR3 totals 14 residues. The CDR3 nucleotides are TGCGCCAGCAGCTTAACAGGGATGGATCAGCCCCAGCATTTT. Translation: CASSLTGMDQPQHF.

The CDR3: CASSFYRDYGYTF. Here the CDR3 DNA reads TGTGCCAGCAGTTTTTACAGAGACTATGGCTACACCTTC. The chain combines TRBV12-3 or TRBV12-4 with TRBJ1-2; D ambiguous. V was pared by 3 bases and J by 3 bases, with 8 bases between. The length of the CDR3 is 13 residues.

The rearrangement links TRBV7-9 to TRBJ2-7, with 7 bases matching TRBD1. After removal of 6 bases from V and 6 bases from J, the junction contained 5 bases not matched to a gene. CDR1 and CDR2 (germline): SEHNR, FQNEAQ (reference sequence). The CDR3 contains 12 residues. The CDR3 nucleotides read TGTGCCAGCAGTCAGACAGGGATCGAGCAGTACTTC. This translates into CASSQTGIEQYF.

The CDR3: CASRRSSGANVLTF. The CDR3 DNA follows: TGTGCCAGCAGGCGAAGCTCTGGGGCCAACGTCCTGACTTTC. This rearrangement joins TRBV27 to TRBJ2-6, with D unresolved. Deletions cut 6 bases from V and 0 bases from J, with 6 bases between. This CDR3 is built from 14 residues. Looked up from germline, CDR1 is MNHEY and CDR2 is SMNVEV (reference sequence).